Shown below are 12 T cell receptor beta chains from a single sample sequenced in a study of CD8 T cells in Susac syndrome. RNA in amounts of roughly 0.5 to 1 ug was reverse transcribed with random hexamers. TCRdb independently ran MiXCR on the immunoSEQ multiplex PCR reads; one entry per CDR3 protein. Of approximately 80,000 distinct CDR3 sequences listed, roughly 94% are singletons. The material sequenced was CD8+ T cells from PBMCs. These receptors all stem from a human donor with Susac syndrome.

The chain combines TRBV2 with TRBJ1-2; possibly TRBD1 for D (5 bases). The CDR3 sequence is 15 residues long. Trimming left V 3 bases short and J 4 bases short, with 15 bases between. Germline values: CDR1 SNHLY, CDR2 FYNNEI. CDR3 bases: TGTGCCAGCAGTGAGACGACAGTAAATGCCTATGGCTACACCTTC. Protein product: CASSETTVNAYGYTF.

This chain joins TRBV29-1 and TRBJ2-2, with D possibly matching TRBD1 (5 bases). Germline V gene lookup returns CDR1 SQVTM and CDR2 ANQGSEA. The V gene lost 6 bases and the J gene lost 6 bases, with 11 bases spanning the gap. This CDR3 is 12 amino acids long. The CDR3 reads CSVHPGSGELFF. DNA of the CDR3: TGCAGCGTGCACCCAGGGTCCGGGGAGCTGTTTTTT.

This clonotype was seen only a few times. This chain joins TRBV20-1 and TRBJ2-7; TRBD2 matches 11 bases. Losses at the gene ends were 0 bases for V and 3 bases for J; bases not matched to a gene: 4. The CDR3 totals 15 residues. CDR1 is DFQATT and CDR2 is SNEGSKA in the germline V gene (reference sequence). CDR3 region: CSARELAGARYEQYF. CDR3 coding DNA: TGCAGTGCTAGAGAACTAGCGGGGGCTCGCTACGAGCAGTACTTC.

The J gene is TRBJ1-1, the V gene TRBV29-1; D might be TRBD1 (6 bases). Germline CDR1 and CDR2: SQVTM and ANQGSEA. Trimming removed 4 bases at V and 7 bases at J, with 13 bases between. The CDR3 sequence is 12 residues long. The CDR3 DNA sequence: TGCAGCGTTGCCGAGGACAGCCATGAAGCTTTCTTT. Translated, it gives CSVAEDSHEAFF.

The V call is TRBV15, the J call TRBJ1-5; 9 nucleotides agree with TRBD1. The CDR3 is 14 amino acids. The J segment lost 6 bases and the V segment lost 9 bases, leaving 9 bases of the junction unmatched. Germline CDR1 reads LNHNV; CDR2 reads YYDKDF (reference sequence). The CDR3 bases are TGTGCCACTTGCCGGGACAGGGCATGTCAGCCCCAGCATTTT. It is translated as CATCRDRACQPQHF. Drawing the rest from reference TRBV15 and TRBJ1-5, the complete variable domain is DAMVIQNPRYQVTQFGKPVTLSCSQTLNHNVMYWYQQKSSQAPKLLFHYYDKDFNNEADTPDNFQSRRPNTSFCFLDIRSPGLGDTAMYLCATCRDRACQPQHFGDGTRLSIL.

V gene TRBV7-2 combines with J gene TRBJ2-1; TRBD2 might be the D (5 bases). V was shortened by 0 bases and J by 9 bases, with 15 bases between the two germline ends. CDR3 length equals 15 residues. CDR1 and CDR2 (germline): SGHTA, FQGNSA. CDR3 bases: TGTGCCAGCAGCTTAGCAGCGGCCACCTACGGTGAGCAGTTCTTC. Translating gives CASSLAAATYGEQFF.

CDR3 nucleotide sequence: TGTGCCTGTTCGACGGTGATAGGAGAGACCCAGTACTTC. Translation gives CACSTVIGETQYF. This chain joins TRBV2 and TRBJ2-5; no firm D call. V lost 11 bases to trimming and J lost 4 bases, with 17 bases between them. The CDR3 sequence is 13 residues long. CDR1 is SNHLY and CDR2 is FYNNEI in the germline V gene.

CDR3: CATWGVLKRNTEAFF. CDR3 in DNA: TGTGCCACCTGGGGGGTGTTGAAGCGGAACACTGAAGCTTTCTTT. This rearrangement joins TRBV6-5 to TRBJ1-1; D perhaps matches TRBD1 (5 bases). Trimming took off 10 bases at V and 1 base at J, with 19 bases between the two ends. Germline V gene sequence: CDR1 MNHEY, CDR2 SVGAGI. The CDR3 loop spans 15 amino acids.

The rearrangement joins TRBV3-1 to TRBJ2-7, with D tentatively TRBD1 (6 bases). The CDR3 contains 16 residues. Per germline, CDR1 LGHDT and CDR2 YNNKEL (reference sequence). The V and J ends lost 0 bases and 6 bases respectively, with 18 bases between them. The chain's CDR3 is CASSQDPPTGFREQYF. The CDR3 nucleotides are TGTGCCAGCAGCCAAGATCCCCCGACAGGCTTTCGCGAGCAGTACTTC.

The rearrangement links TRBV9 to TRBJ2-2, with D possibly matching TRBD2 (7 bases). This CDR3 contains 18 residues. Trimming stripped 0 bases from V and 3 bases from J, with 18 bases between. Germline CDR1 reads SGDLS; CDR2 reads YYNGEE. DNA of the CDR3: TGTGCCAGCAGCGTAGAGAGGCCGGGGGGCGAGGACACCGGGGAGCTGTTTTTT. This gives the protein CASSVERPGGEDTGELFF. Using reference TRBV9 and TRBJ2-2 for the parts outside the CDR3, the full variable domain is DSGVTQTPKHLITATGQRVTLRCSPRSGDLSVYWYQQSLDQGLQFLIQYYNGEERAKGNILERFSAQQFPDLHSELNLSSLELGDSALYFCASSVERPGGEDTGELFFGEGSRLTVL.

V usage is TRBV27 and J usage is TRBJ1-2; 8 nucleotides match TRBD1. Germline V gene lookup returns CDR1 MNHEY and CDR2 SMNVEV (reference sequence). The CDR3 spans 16 residues. Trimming took 5 bases from V and 7 from J; bases not matched to a gene: 15. This CDR3 reads CASSPFEDREESGYTF. CDR3 bases: TGTGCCAGCAGTCCCTTTGAGGACAGGGAGGAGAGTGGCTACACCTTC.

The chain recombines TRBV7-9 with TRBJ2-7; 9 bases agree with TRBD1. The CDR3 extends over 14 amino acids. Looked up from germline, CDR1 is SEHNR and CDR2 is FQNEAQ (reference sequence). Trimming at V came to 1 base and at J to 6 bases, leaving 4 bases not matched to a gene. The chain's CDR3 is CASSLGDRVGEQYF. Written as DNA, the CDR3 is TGTGCCAGCAGCTTAGGGGACAGGGTAGGCGAGCAGTACTTC.